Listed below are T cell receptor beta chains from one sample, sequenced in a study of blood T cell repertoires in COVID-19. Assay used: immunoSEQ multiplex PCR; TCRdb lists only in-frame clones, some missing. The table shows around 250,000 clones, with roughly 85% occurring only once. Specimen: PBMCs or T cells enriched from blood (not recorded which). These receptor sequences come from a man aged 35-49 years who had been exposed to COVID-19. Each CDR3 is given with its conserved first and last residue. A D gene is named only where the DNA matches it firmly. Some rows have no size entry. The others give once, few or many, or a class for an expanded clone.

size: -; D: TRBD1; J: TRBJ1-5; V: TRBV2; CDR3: CASSRTGGTGAQHF; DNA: TGTGCCAGCAGCCGGACAGGGGGGACGGGGGCCCAGCATTTT
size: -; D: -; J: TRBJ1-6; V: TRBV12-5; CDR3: CASGLEEGSPLHF; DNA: TGTGCTAGTGGTTTGGAAGAGGGATCACCCCTCCACTTT
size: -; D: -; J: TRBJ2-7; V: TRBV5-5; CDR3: CASSLDFYEQYF; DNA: TGTGCCAGCAGCTTGGACTTTTACGAGCAGTACTTC
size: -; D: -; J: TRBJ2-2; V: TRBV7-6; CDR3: CASTAGNGELFF; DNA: TGTGCCAGCACCGCCGGTAATGGGGAGCTGTTTTTT
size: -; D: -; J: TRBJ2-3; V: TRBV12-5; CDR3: CASGLVRYTDTQYF; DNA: TGTGCTAGTGGTTTGGTACGCTACACAGATACGCAGTATTTT
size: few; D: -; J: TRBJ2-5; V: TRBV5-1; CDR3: CASSLAYRKETQYF; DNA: TGCGCCAGCAGCTTGGCCTACAGAAAAGAGACCCAGTACTTC
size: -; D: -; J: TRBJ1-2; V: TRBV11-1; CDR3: CASSPQIARGYTF; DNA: TGTGCCAGCAGTCCACAGATCGCTCGTGGCTACACCTTC
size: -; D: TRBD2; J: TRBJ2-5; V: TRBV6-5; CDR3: CASSLLAKPETQYF; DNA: TGTGCCAGCAGTCTACTAGCGAAACCAGAGACCCAGTACTTC
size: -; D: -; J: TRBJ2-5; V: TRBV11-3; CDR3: CASSSIVRQEFKETQYF; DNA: TGTGCCAGCAGCTCAATCGTACGACAGGAGTTCAAAGAGACCCAGTACTTC
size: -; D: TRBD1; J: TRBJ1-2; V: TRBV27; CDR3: CASSSPYDRANGYTF; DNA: TGTGCCAGCAGCTCCCCTTACGACAGGGCAAATGGCTACACCTTC
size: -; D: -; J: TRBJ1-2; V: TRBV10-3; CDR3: CAITWREDYGYTF; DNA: TGTGCCATCACGTGGAGGGAGGACTATGGCTACACCTTC
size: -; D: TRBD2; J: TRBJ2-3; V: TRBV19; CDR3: CASAKTSGSTDTQYF; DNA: TGTGCCAGTGCCAAGACTAGCGGGAGCACAGATACGCAGTATTTT
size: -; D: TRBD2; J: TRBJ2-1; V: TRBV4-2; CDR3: CASSPQRTSEDNEQFF; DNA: TGTGCCAGCAGCCCTCAAAGGACTAGCGAGGACAATGAGCAGTTCTTC
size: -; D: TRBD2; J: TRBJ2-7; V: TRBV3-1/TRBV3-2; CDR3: CASSQAGGGREQYF; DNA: TGTGCCAGCAGCCAAGCGGGAGGGGGGCGCGAGCAGTACTTC
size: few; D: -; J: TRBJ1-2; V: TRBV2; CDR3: CASTRGGAYGYTF; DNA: TGTGCCAGCACCAGAGGGGGGGCCTATGGCTACACCTTC
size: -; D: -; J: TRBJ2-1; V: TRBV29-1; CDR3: CSALPKLNEQFF; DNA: TGCAGCGCGTTGCCGAAGCTCAATGAGCAGTTCTTC
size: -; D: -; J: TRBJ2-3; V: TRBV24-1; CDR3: CATSGASQNTQYF; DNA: TGTGCCACCAGTGGGGCTAGCCAGAATACGCAGTATTTT
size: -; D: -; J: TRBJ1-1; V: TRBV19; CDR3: CASSTNDRRNTEAFF; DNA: TGTGCCAGTAGTACTAATGACAGGCGGAACACTGAAGCTTTCTTT
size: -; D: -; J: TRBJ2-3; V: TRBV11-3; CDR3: CASSQPRVTDTQYF; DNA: TGTGCCAGCAGCCAACCCCGGGTAACAGATACGCAGTATTTT
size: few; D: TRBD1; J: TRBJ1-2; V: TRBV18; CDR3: CASSNRDRGLRNVNYGYTF; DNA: TGTGCCAGCTCAAACCGGGACAGGGGATTAAGGAACGTTAACTATGGCTACACCTTC
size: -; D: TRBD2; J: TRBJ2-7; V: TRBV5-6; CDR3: CASSLAPGGSSGAYEQYF; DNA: TGTGCCAGCAGCTTGGCCCCGGGGGGGTCTAGCGGTGCCTACGAGCAGTACTTC
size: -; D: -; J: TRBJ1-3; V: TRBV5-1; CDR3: CASSLGDKTGNTIYF; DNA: TGCGCCAGCAGCTTGGGGGACAAAACTGGAAACACCATATATTTT
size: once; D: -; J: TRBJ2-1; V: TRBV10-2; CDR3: CASRRGIVKDEQFF; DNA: TGCGCCAGCAGAAGAGGGATCGTGAAGGATGAGCAGTTCTTC
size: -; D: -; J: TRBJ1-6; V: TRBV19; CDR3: CASTGQTHSPLHF; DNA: TGTGCCAGTACCGGACAGACTCATTCACCCCTCCACTTT
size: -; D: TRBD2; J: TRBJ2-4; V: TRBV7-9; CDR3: CASSLGLAGDRYF; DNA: TGTGCCAGCAGCTTGGGACTAGCGGGAGACCGGTACTTC
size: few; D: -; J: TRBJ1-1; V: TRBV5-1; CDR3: CASSFTRDTEAFF; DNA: TGCGCCAGCAGCTTTACTAGGGACACTGAAGCTTTCTTT
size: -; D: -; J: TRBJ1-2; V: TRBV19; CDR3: CATRSAVGTNYGYTF; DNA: TGTGCCACTCGGAGCGCAGTTGGCACTAACTATGGCTACACCTTC
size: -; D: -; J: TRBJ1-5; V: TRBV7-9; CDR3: CASSWTVNQPQHF; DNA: TGTGCCAGCAGCTGGACAGTCAATCAGCCCCAGCATTTT
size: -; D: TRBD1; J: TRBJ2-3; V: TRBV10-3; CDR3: CAISESDRDRGKDTQYF; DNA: TGTGCCATCAGTGAGTCGGACCGGGACAGGGGGAAAGATACGCAGTATTTT
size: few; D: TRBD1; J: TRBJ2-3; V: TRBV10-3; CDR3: CAISAGTGTDTQYF; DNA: TGTGCCATCAGTGCGGGGACAGGCACGGATACGCAGTATTTT
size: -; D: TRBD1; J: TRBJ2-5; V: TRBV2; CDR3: CASRPYGQGETQYF; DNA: TGTGCCAGCAGACCCTACGGACAGGGTGAGACCCAGTACTTC
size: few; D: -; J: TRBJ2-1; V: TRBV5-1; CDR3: CASSLDRGEQFF; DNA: TGCGCCAGCAGCTTGGATCGTGGCGAGCAGTTCTTC
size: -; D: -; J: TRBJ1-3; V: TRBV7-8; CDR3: CASSLSGFTGNTIYF; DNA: TGTGCCAGCAGCTTAAGTGGCTTTACAGGGAACACCATATATTTT
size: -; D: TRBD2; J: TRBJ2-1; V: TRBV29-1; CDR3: CSVLIAGGSGNEQFF; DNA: TGCAGCGTCCTCATAGCGGGAGGGTCGGGGAATGAGCAGTTCTTC
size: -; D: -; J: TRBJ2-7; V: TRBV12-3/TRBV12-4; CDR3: CASSWARLEQYF; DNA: TGTGCCAGCAGTTGGGCCAGGCTCGAGCAGTACTTC
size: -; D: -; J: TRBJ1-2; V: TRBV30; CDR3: CAWKFAGYGYTF; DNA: TGTGCCTGGAAATTCGCAGGGTATGGCTACACCTTC
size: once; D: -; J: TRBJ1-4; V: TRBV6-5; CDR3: CASSLTRVNEKLFF; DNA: TGTGCCAGCAGTCTGACAAGAGTTAATGAAAAACTGTTTTTT